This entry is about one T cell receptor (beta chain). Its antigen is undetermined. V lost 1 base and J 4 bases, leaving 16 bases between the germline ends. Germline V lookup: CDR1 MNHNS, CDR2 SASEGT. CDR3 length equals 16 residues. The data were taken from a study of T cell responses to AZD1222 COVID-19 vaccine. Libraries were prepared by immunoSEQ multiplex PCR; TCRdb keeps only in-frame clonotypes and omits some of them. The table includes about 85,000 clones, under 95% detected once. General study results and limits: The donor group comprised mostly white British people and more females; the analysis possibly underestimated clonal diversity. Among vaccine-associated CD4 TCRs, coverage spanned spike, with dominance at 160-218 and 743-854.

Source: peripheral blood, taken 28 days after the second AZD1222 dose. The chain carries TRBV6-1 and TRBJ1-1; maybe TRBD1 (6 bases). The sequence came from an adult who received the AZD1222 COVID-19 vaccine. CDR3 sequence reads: CASSEDGGRRGTEAFF. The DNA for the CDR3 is TGTGCCAGCAGTGAAGACGGGGGGCGAAGGGGCACTGAAGCTTTCTTT.